This T cell receptor (beta chain) was retrieved from a study of blood T cell repertoires in COVID-19. At the level of the study: Acute and convalescent COVID-19 samples came from the United States, Italy and Spain. From T cells, B-cell-depleted T cells, or PBMCs came the material, which was cDNA or gDNA.

The repertoire was sequenced with immunoSEQ multiplex PCR; TCRdb's copy has only in-frame clones and lacks some. The sample consists of about 140,000 clones, 60% to 85% of them appearing once. V was shortened by 6 bases and J by 4 bases, with 18 bases between the two germline ends. The CDR3 consists of 15 residues. Germline-derived CDR1 and CDR2 are MDHEN and SYDVKM. J is TRBJ1-2 and V is TRBV28; possible D gene TRBD1, 6 bases. Sample: peripheral blood. The TCR sequence derives from an elderly woman with active or convalescent COVID-19. CDR3 DNA: TGTGCCAGCAGCCCCCCAGGGCGAGGGGGCTATGGCTACACCTTC. It codes for CASSPPGRGGYGYTF.